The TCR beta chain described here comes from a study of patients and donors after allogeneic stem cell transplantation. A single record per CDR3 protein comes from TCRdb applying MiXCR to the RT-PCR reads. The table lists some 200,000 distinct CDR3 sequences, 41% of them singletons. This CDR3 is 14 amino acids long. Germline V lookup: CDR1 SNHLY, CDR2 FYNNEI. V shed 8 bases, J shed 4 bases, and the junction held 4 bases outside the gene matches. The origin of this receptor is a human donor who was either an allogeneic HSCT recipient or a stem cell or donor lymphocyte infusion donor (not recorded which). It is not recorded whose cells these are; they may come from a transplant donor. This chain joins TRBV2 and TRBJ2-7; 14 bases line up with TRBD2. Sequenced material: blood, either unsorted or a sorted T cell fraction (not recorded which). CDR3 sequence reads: CASLGLAGAYEQYF. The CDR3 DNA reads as TGTGCCAGCTTGGGACTAGCGGGAGCATACGAGCAGTACTTC.